The 31 T cell receptor beta chains below come from one sample, sequenced in a study of beta chain features in type 1 diabetes. Reverse transcription of all isolated RNA meant that expressed TCRB transcripts were sequenced. Measured with immunoSEQ multiplex PCR; TCRdb has only the in-frame clones, and not every one. The data show about 39,000 clones, with about half seen just once and roughly 0.7% held by the top ten. Material for sequencing was central memory CD4+ T cells from blood. The source of these receptors is a woman aged 18-29 years in good health.

The gene calls are TRBV2 and TRBJ2-2; D gene uncertain. V lost 7 bases, J lost 1 base, and 10 bases lay in between. The CDR3 is made up of 14 amino acids. Germline lookup yields CDR1 SNHLY and CDR2 FYNNEI. The CDR3 reads CASNQNENTGELFF. In DNA form, the CDR3 reads TGTGCCAGCAATCAGAACGAGAACACCGGGGAGCTGTTTTTT.

This clone was seen a few times. This sequence joins TRBV5-1 and TRBJ1-5; no definite D call. With 1 base removed from V and 3 bases from J, the gap between germline ends came to 8 bases. This CDR3 spans 14 amino acids. Germline loops: CDR1 SGHRS, CDR2 YFSETQ. CDR3 protein: CASSLFPDNQPQHF. The CDR3 nucleotides are TGCGCCAGCAGCTTGTTTCCAGACAATCAGCCCCAGCATTTT.

The V and J genes are TRBV7-2 and TRBJ2-7, with TRBD2 identical over 7 bases. The CDR3 is made up of 14 amino acids. Germline V CDR1 and CDR2: SGHTA, FQGNSA. V lost 4 bases and J lost 0; bases outside the gene matches: 3. CDR3 nucleotide sequence: TGTGCCAGCAGCTCTAGCGGTAGCTCCTACGAGCAGTACTTC. Protein sequence: CASSSSGSSYEQYF.

In this sample, this clone turned up a few times. The gene calls are TRBV4-2 and TRBJ1-2; D is possibly TRBD1 (5 bases). Trimming stripped 1 base from V and 4 bases from J, with 13 bases between. This CDR3 is built from 15 residues. From germline, CDR1 is LGHNA and CDR2 YNFKEQ. Here the CDR3 DNA reads TGTGCCAGCAGCCAAGTGGCCGTCGGGGGCTATGGCTACACCTTC. Translated, it gives CASSQVAVGGYGYTF.

The table lists this clone with a count of one. The chain combines TRBV7-8 with TRBJ2-5; possibly TRBD2 for D (5 bases). The CDR3 runs to 16 residues. The V gene's germline CDR1 is SGHVS and CDR2 FQNEAQ. V lost 5 bases and J lost 7, with 23 bases in between. Here the CDR3 DNA reads TGTGCCAGCAGCCTCGGGGTAGCGACGAAGGCGGGGACCCAGTACTTC. It specifies CASSLGVATKAGTQYF.

This sequence joins TRBV7-9 and TRBJ1-1; weak D call: TRBD1 (5 bases). Germline CDR1 SEHNR, CDR2 FQNEAQ (reference sequence). With 1 base removed from V and 3 bases from J, the gap between germline ends came to 9 bases. There are 14 residues in the CDR3. CDR3 coding DNA: TGTGCCAGCAGCTTAGGTTCAGGGTACACTGAAGCTTTCTTT. Translation gives CASSLGSGYTEAFF.

This chain links TRBV5-1 with TRBJ2-3; 13 bases match TRBD2. CDR1 SGHRS and CDR2 YFSETQ come from the germline V gene. J gave up 1 base and V 5 bases, and 4 bases lay outside the gene matches. The CDR3 runs 16 residues. The CDR3 region is CASRWGTSGGTDTQYF. CDR3 nucleotides: TGCGCCAGCAGATGGGGGACTAGCGGGGGCACAGATACGCAGTATTTT.

A single count supports this clone. The chain couples TRBV5-1 to TRBJ1-5; D perhaps matches TRBD1 (5 bases). V was trimmed by 7 bases and J by 7 bases, leaving 18 bases between them. Germline values: CDR1 SGHRS, CDR2 YFSETQ. This CDR3 region has 14 residues. The DNA of the CDR3 is TGCGCCAGCTCACAACTCTCGGGGGACCAGCCCCAGCATTTT. Amino acids: CASSQLSGDQPQHF. Supplemented by reference TRBV5-1 and TRBJ1-5, the full variable domain reads KAGVTQTPRYLIKTRGQQVTLSCSPISGHRSVSWYQQTPGQGLQFLFEYFSETQRNKGNFPGRFSGRQFSNSRSEMNVSTLELGDSALYLCASSQLSGDQPQHFGDGTRLSIL.

The chain employs TRBV4-2 and TRBJ1-2, with 9 bases fitting TRBD1. The V and J ends lost 4 bases and 3 bases, in that order; junction bases with no gene match: 3. The length of the CDR3 is 14 residues. CDR1 is LGHNA and CDR2 is YNFKEQ in the germline V gene. The CDR3 sequence: CASSLRQGDYGYTF. In DNA form, the CDR3 reads TGTGCCAGCAGCCTAAGACAGGGGGACTATGGCTACACCTTC.

The rearrangement links TRBV15 to TRBJ2-3; D might be TRBD2 (5 bases). Trimming stripped 0 bases from V and 0 bases from J, with 7 bases between. Germline loops: CDR1 LNHNV, CDR2 YYDKDF (reference sequence). The CDR3 runs to 15 residues. Here the CDR3 reads CATSRERASTDTQYF. The CDR3 DNA sequence: TGTGCCACCAGCAGAGAGAGGGCCAGCACAGATACGCAGTATTTT.

The J gene is TRBJ2-7, the V gene TRBV7-6, with 7 bases lining up with TRBD2. Germline V CDR1 and CDR2: SGHVS, FNYEAQ. Trimming took 0 bases from V and 5 from J; bases not matched to a gene: 7. There are 15 residues in the CDR3. DNA of the CDR3: TGTGCCAGCAGCTTAGCGGGAGGGACCCCCAACGAGCAGTACTTC. Translating gives CASSLAGGTPNEQYF.

The V gene is TRBV29-1, the J gene TRBJ2-7; 8 nucleotides agree with TRBD1. CDR1 SQVTM and CDR2 ANQGSEA come from the germline V gene. V lost 3 bases, J lost 4 bases, and 11 bases stayed unmatched. The CDR3 is 15 residues long. The CDR3 nucleotides read TGCAGCGTTGAGACCTTTGCGGACAGGGCTTACGAGCAGTACTTC. This translates into CSVETFADRAYEQYF.

The chain recombines TRBV11-2 with TRBJ2-1, with D tentatively TRBD2 (5 bases). The CDR3 sequence is 17 residues long. V was cut by 1 base and J by 8 bases, with 21 bases left in between. From germline, CDR1 is SGHAT and CDR2 FQNNGV. As DNA, the CDR3 is TGTGCCAGCAGCTTAGTAGGGAGTCGAGTCAAGGTGGATGAGCAGTTCTTC. Its translation: CASSLVGSRVKVDEQFF.

The V gene is TRBV2, the J gene TRBJ2-1; a weak D match, TRBD2 (6 bases). The length of the CDR3 is 12 residues. V lost 6 bases and J 6 bases, leaving 9 bases between the germline ends. Germline CDR1 is SNHLY and CDR2 is FYNNEI. CDR3 DNA sequence: TGTGCCAGCAGCCTCGGGGGCAATGAGCAGTTCTTC. This translates into CASSLGGNEQFF.

The rearrangement joins TRBV27 to TRBJ1-5; perhaps TRBD1 as D (5 bases). The germline V and J ends were trimmed by 5 bases and 2 bases, with 13 bases remaining between them. The length of the CDR3 is 15 residues. Germline lookup yields CDR1 MNHEY and CDR2 SMNVEV (reference sequence). CDR3 sequence reads: CASSPPGRGNQPQHF. As DNA, the CDR3 is TGTGCCAGCAGTCCCCCAGGGAGGGGCAATCAGCCCCAGCATTTT.

This sequence joins TRBV6-1 and TRBJ2-7; 11 bases agree with TRBD2. This CDR3 is built from 17 residues. Germline CDR1 MNHNS, CDR2 SASEGT. V dropped 1 base and J dropped 0; count of bases not matched to a gene: 5. The CDR3 reads CASSEERLAGPSYEQYF. DNA of the CDR3: TGTGCCAGCAGTGAAGAGCGACTAGCGGGACCCTCCTACGAGCAGTACTTC.

J is TRBJ1-1 and V is TRBV11-2; D call uncertain. The CDR3 runs 13 residues. V lost 5 bases and J 1 base, leaving 8 bases between the germline ends. CDR1 and CDR2 from the germline V gene are SGHAT and FQNNGV. The CDR3 sequence is CASSARGNTEAFF. In DNA form, the CDR3 reads TGTGCCAGCAGCGCCCGGGGGAACACTGAAGCTTTCTTT.

The chain is built from TRBV7-8 and TRBJ1-5; D may be TRBD1 (5 bases). The germline V gene has CDR1 SGHVS and CDR2 FQNEAQ. The CDR3 totals 13 residues. Trimming shortened V by 5 bases and J by 7 bases, and 12 bases separated the two germline ends. The CDR3 nucleotides are TGTGCCAGCAGCATGACAGTTAACCAGCCCCAGCATTTT. Its protein product is CASSMTVNQPQHF.

This chain uses TRBV6-5 with TRBJ1-5; 7 bases fit TRBD1. This CDR3 is 14 amino acids long. Germline lookup yields CDR1 MNHEY and CDR2 SVGAGI. V gave up 6 bases and J gave up 5 bases; unmatched junction bases: 7. Written as DNA, the CDR3 is TGTGCCAGCAGCCTGGACAGGAGGCATCAGCCCCAGCATTTT. As protein: CASSLDRRHQPQHF.

The CDR3 protein is CASFRGFGDTQYF. CDR3 sequence (DNA): TGTGCCAGCTTCCGAGGGTTCGGAGATACGCAGTATTTT. The rearrangement joins TRBV6-1 to TRBJ2-3; tentative D call: TRBD2 (5 bases). The CDR3 loop spans 13 amino acids. The germline gives CDR1 MNHNS, CDR2 SASEGT. Trimming removed 8 bases at V and 5 bases at J, with 14 bases between.

V is TRBV5-1 and J is TRBJ2-7; TRBD2 is a possible D gene (6 bases). The CDR3 is made up of 14 amino acids. V lost 2 bases to trimming and J lost 2 bases, with 11 bases between them. Germline V lookup: CDR1 SGHRS, CDR2 YFSETQ. In nucleotides, the CDR3 is TGCGCCAGCAGCTTTGGGCTAGCGACCTACGAGCAGTACTTC. This sequence encodes CASSFGLATYEQYF.

This clone was detected a few times. The chain's CDR3 is CASSLNRDPNYGYTF. The CDR3 DNA reads TGCGCCAGCAGTTTGAACAGGGACCCCAACTATGGCTACACCTTC. The chain couples TRBV5-1 to TRBJ1-2, with D perhaps matching TRBD1 (6 bases). The V end lost 5 bases, the J end lost 2 bases, and 16 bases lay between the germline ends. The CDR3 has 15 amino acids. Germline V lookup: CDR1 SGHRS, CDR2 YFSETQ. Filled out from reference TRBV5-1 and TRBJ1-2, the complete variable domain reads KAGVTQTPRYLIKTRGQQVTLSCSPISGHRSVSWYQQTPGQGLQFLFEYFSETQRNKGNFPGRFSGRQFSNSRSEMNVSTLELGDSALYLCASSLNRDPNYGYTFGSGTRLTVV.

V usage is TRBV7-2 and J usage is TRBJ1-3; 7 nucleotides line up with TRBD1. The CDR3 extends over 17 amino acids. CDR1 SGHTA and CDR2 FQGNSA come from the germline V gene. Losses at the gene ends were 5 bases for V and 0 bases for J; bases not matched to a gene: 10. CDR3 bases: TGTGCCAGCAGCCCCAGAGGGGGCGCCAGCTCTGGAAACACCATATATTTT. Its protein product is CASSPRGGASSGNTIYF.

The chain combines TRBV2 with TRBJ1-2, with D possibly TRBD1 on 6 matching bases. V was trimmed by 5 bases and J by 9 bases, leaving 22 bases between them. The CDR3 is 15 residues long. CDR1 is SNHLY, CDR2 FYNNEI, per germline. CDR3 sequence: CASSPLDSGSVSYTF. Here the CDR3 DNA reads TGTGCCAGCAGTCCCTTGGACAGCGGCAGTGTGAGCTACACCTTC.

The table lists this clone with a count of one. The V call is TRBV5-1, the J call TRBJ1-1; a possible D gene is TRBD1 (6 bases). Trimming pared 0 bases from V and 4 bases from J, leaving 16 bases between. The germline gives CDR1 SGHRS, CDR2 YFSETQ. The length of the CDR3 is 16 residues. The CDR3 DNA is TGCGCCAGCAGCTTGGTGGCAGGGGATCAGAGCACTGAAGCTTTCTTT. Translated, it gives CASSLVAGDQSTEAFF.

The V and J genes are TRBV11-2 and TRBJ2-3; 8 bases match TRBD1. This CDR3 has 17 amino acids. Losses at the gene ends were 1 base for V and 4 bases for J; bases not matched to a gene: 10. CDR1 and CDR2 (germline): SGHAT, FQNNGV. The CDR3 reads CASSLVRRTGQADTQYF. The DNA of the CDR3 is TGTGCCAGCAGCTTAGTACGAAGGACAGGGCAGGCAGATACGCAGTATTTT.

This chain connects TRBV27 to TRBJ2-3; 7 bases line up with TRBD1. The V gene's germline CDR1 is MNHEY and CDR2 SMNVEV (reference sequence). V lost 6 bases, J lost 2 bases, and 8 bases stayed unmatched. This CDR3 has 15 residues. This CDR3 reads CASSKTGAHTDTQYF. CDR3 DNA sequence: TGTGCCAGCAGCAAAACAGGGGCTCACACAGATACGCAGTATTTT.

This sequence joins TRBV7-6 and TRBJ2-1; TRBD2 is a possible D gene (5 bases). The ends were cut back, 4 bases at V and 3 bases at J, with 16 bases in the middle. The CDR3 is 16 residues long. Germline values: CDR1 SGHVS, CDR2 FNYEAQ. Written as DNA, the CDR3 is TGTGCCAGCAGCTATATAAGCGGTGCCCACTACAATGAGCAGTTCTTC. Its translation is CASSYISGAHYNEQFF.

This clone was recorded a few times. The chain recombines TRBV19 with TRBJ1-4, with TRBD1 matching over 8 bases. Germline CDR1 LNHDA, CDR2 SQIVND (reference sequence). This CDR3 spans 13 amino acids. Germline trimming cut 5 bases from V and 8 bases from J; bases unmatched to any gene: 4. The CDR3 here is CASSSGQGEKLFF. The CDR3, as DNA: TGTGCCAGTAGTTCCGGACAGGGAGAAAAACTGTTTTTT.

The V and J genes are TRBV10-3 and TRBJ2-3, with a possible D match to TRBD2 (6 bases). The germline V gene has CDR1 ENHRY and CDR2 SYGVKD. The CDR3 runs to 15 residues. V was shortened by 0 bases and J by 6 bases, with 13 bases between the two germline ends. DNA for the CDR3: TGTGCCATCAGTGAGTCTGGGGCTAGCGTGGATACGCAGTATTTT. It encodes CAISESGASVDTQYF.

This clone was found a few times. The genes are TRBV5-6 and TRBJ2-3; no clear D. V lost 6 bases and J lost 3, with 20 bases in between. Germline CDR1 is SGHDT and CDR2 is YYEEEE. This CDR3 comprises 16 residues. The CDR3 DNA reads TGTGCCAGCACCCATACGCTAGTCTCTCGAACAGATACGCAGTATTTT. Residues: CASTHTLVSRTDTQYF.